This TCR beta chain stems from a study of early T cells in non-severe SARS-CoV-2 infection. On the study more broadly: Chains stayed unpaired after sequencing of bulk RNA from unsorted whole blood.

The trim removed 4 bases at V and 3 bases at J, leaving 6 bases unmatched. Germline V lookup: CDR1 SGHDN, CDR2 FVKESK. CDR3 length: 14 amino acids. Remarks on this clonotype: Its antigen is unidentified.

Attachment of unique molecular identifiers to individual cDNA molecules was performed. TCRdb re-called the 5' RACE reads with MiXCR, one entry per CDR3 protein. The data show over 45,000 distinct CDR3 sequences, around 7% seen once. Overall study results and limits: Comparison of clonotypes with VDJdb favored anti-spike CD8 responses while missing private and CD4 specificities.

Material: whole blood, obtained at baseline. This TCR came from an adult who was a healthcare worker with PCR-confirmed SARS-CoV-2 infection or an uninfected control (not recorded which). This rearrangement joins TRBV14 to TRBJ2-7; 7 bases are shared with TRBD1. The DNA of the CDR3 is TGTGCCAGCAGCCGCGGACAGGCAATCTACGAGCAGTACTTC. It yields the protein CASSRGQAIYEQYF.